Below are 7 T cell receptor beta chains sequenced from a single sample in a study of early T cells in non-severe SARS-CoV-2 infection. MiXCR, run by TCRdb on the 5' RACE reads, gives a single entry per CDR3 protein. The sample yields tens of thousands of distinct CDR3 sequences, roughly 4.5% seen once. Sequenced input: whole blood. The receptors stem from an adult who was a healthcare worker with PCR-confirmed SARS-CoV-2 infection or an uninfected control (not recorded which).

This clonotype was seen more than once but under ten times. V and J are TRBV7-2 and TRBJ2-1; D not resolved. The CDR3 runs to 15 residues. The germline V gene has CDR1 SGHTA and CDR2 FQGNSA. Trimming removed 0 bases from V and 2 bases from J, with 8 bases in between. CDR3 nucleotide sequence: TGTGCCAGCAGCTTAGCGGCGGTACCCTACAATGAGCAGTTCTTC. Residues: CASSLAAVPYNEQFF. The full variable domain, rest sourced from reference TRBV7-2 and TRBJ2-1, is GAGVSQSPSNKVTEKGKDVELRCDPISGHTALYWYRQSLGQGLEFLIYFQGNSAPDKSGLPSDRFSAERTGGSVSTLTIQRTQQEDSAVYLCASSLAAVPYNEQFFGPGTRLTVL.

This clonotype came up a few times. V and J are TRBV6-2 or TRBV6-3 and TRBJ1-5; 7 bases map to TRBD1. CDR1 and CDR2 (germline): MNHEY, SVGEGT. This CDR3 is 16 amino acids long. Trimming took 7 bases from V and 4 from J; bases not matched to a gene: 13. In nucleotides, the CDR3 is TGTGCCAGCACCTTGACAGGGCGAACCAATAATCAGCCCCAGCATTTT. Protein: CASTLTGRTNNQPQHF.

Note on this clonotype: Given the absence of the conserved phenylalanine or tryptophan at the CDR3 end, a read error is likely. The V gene is TRBV12-5, the J gene TRBJ1-2; D remains unclear. Between the trimmed V and J ends, which lost 2 bases and 5 bases, there was a span of 6 bases. Germline V lookup: CDR1 LGHNT, CDR2 FRNRAP. This CDR3 comprises 12 residues. The CDR3: CASGLMAYGYTY. The CDR3, as DNA: TGTGCTAGTGGTTTGATGGCTTATGGCTACACCTAC.

This clonotype was found a few times. V and J are TRBV18 and TRBJ1-2; D remains ambiguous. The CDR3 is 14 amino acids. Trimming left V 3 bases short and J 0 bases short, with 8 bases between. Germline V CDR1 and CDR2: KGHSH, LQKENI. DNA for the CDR3: TGTGCCAGCTCACCGGACCCTGCTAACTATGGCTACACCTTC. Residues: CASSPDPANYGYTF.

This clonotype was counted only a few times. The chain joins TRBV7-9 to TRBJ2-5; 8 nucleotides match TRBD2. The J segment lost 5 bases and the V segment lost 5 bases, leaving 10 bases of the junction unmatched. CDR3 length equals 15 residues. Germline V gene lookup returns CDR1 SEHNR and CDR2 FQNEAQ (reference sequence). DNA of the CDR3: TGTGCCAGCAGCGCGCCGGGACTAGGGGCGGAGACCCAGTACTTC. This gives the protein CASSAPGLGAETQYF. The full variable domain, completed using reference TRBV7-9 and TRBJ2-5, is DTGVSQNPRHKITKRGQNVTFRCDPISEHNRLYWYRQTLGQGPEFLTYFQNEAQLEKSRLLSDRFSAERPKGSFSTLEIQRTEQGDSAMYLCASSAPGLGAETQYFGPGTRLLVL.

Remarks on this clonotype: A much larger clone lies one base from this, so it may be a read error. It is likely a read error, because the conserved phenylalanine at the end of the CDR3 is missing. The CDR3 bases are TGCGCCAGCAGCTTGACGGTCTGGGAGCAGTTCTCC. The encoded protein is CASSLTVWEQFS. The chain uses TRBV5-1 and TRBJ2-1; D remains unclear. The CDR3 contains 12 residues. The V end was cut by 1 base, the J end by 10 bases, with 9 bases between. Germline assignment: CDR1 SGHRS and CDR2 YFSETQ.

This chain uses TRBV5-6 with TRBJ2-1, with 7 positions matching TRBD1. The CDR3 consists of 14 residues. With V trimmed by 3 bases and J by 4 bases, 4 bases remained unmatched. Germline V lookup: CDR1 SGHDT, CDR2 YYEEEE. The DNA for the CDR3 is TGTGCCAGCAGCTGGGGACAGCCATACAATGAGCAGTTCTTC. Residues: CASSWGQPYNEQFF. The whole variable domain, remainder taken from reference TRBV5-6 and TRBJ2-1, is DAGVTQSPTHLIKTRGQQVTLRCSPKSGHDTVSWYQQALGQGPQFIFQYYEEEERQRGNFPDRFSGHQFPNYSSELNVNALLLGDSALYLCASSWGQPYNEQFFGPGTRLTVL.